Following are 22 T cell receptor beta chains from one sample sequenced in a study of CD8 T cells in Susac syndrome. A quantity of about 0.5 to 1 ug RNA underwent reverse transcription using random hexamers. Using its own MiXCR run on the immunoSEQ multiplex PCR reads, TCRdb lists one record per CDR3 protein. The sample comprises 300,000 to 350,000 distinct CDR3 sequences, under 95% of which are singletons, and about 0.063% rests with the top ten. Specimen: CD4+ T cells from PBMCs. Source of these receptors: a human donor with multiple sclerosis.

The chain carries TRBV18 and TRBJ2-2, with D unresolved. Germline V CDR1 and CDR2: KGHSH, LQKENI. The CDR3 has 15 amino acids. Deletions cut 2 bases from V and 3 bases from J, with 10 bases between. The CDR3 spells CASSPRASDTGELFF. The CDR3 DNA follows: TGTGCCAGCTCACCAAGGGCCAGCGACACCGGGGAGCTGTTTTTT.

The chain joins TRBV13 to TRBJ2-4; D may be TRBD1 (5 bases). The CDR3 runs to 16 residues. In germline, CDR1 is PRHDT, CDR2 FYEKMQ (reference sequence). Trimming cost V 1 base and J 2 bases, with 12 bases left between them. CDR3 DNA sequence: TGTGCCAGCAGCTTAGCCGGCGTGGGGCCCAAAAACATTCAGTACTTC. Translating it yields CASSLAGVGPKNIQYF. The entire variable domain, with the rest obtained from reference TRBV13 and TRBJ2-4, is as follows: AAGVIQSPRHLIKEKRETATLKCYPIPRHDTVYWYQQGPGQDPQFLISFYEKMQSDKGSIPDRFSAQQFSDYHSELNMSSLELGDSALYFCASSLAGVGPKNIQYFGAGTRLSVL.

The chain recombines TRBV9 with TRBJ2-7; D is perhaps TRBD1 (6 bases). Germline V gene sequence: CDR1 SGDLS, CDR2 YYNGEE. The CDR3 runs 14 residues. Trimming cost V 2 bases and J 3 bases, with 12 bases left between them. The CDR3 region has the DNA TGTGCCAGCAGCGTGACGGACAGCCACTACGAGCAGTACTTC. It encodes CASSVTDSHYEQYF.

The chain is built from TRBV9 and TRBJ2-1; 10 nucleotides align to TRBD2. The CDR3 consists of 14 residues. CDR1 and CDR2 (germline): SGDLS, YYNGEE. Unmatched junction bases numbered 2, after V lost 0 bases and J lost 8 bases. The CDR3 DNA is TGTGCCAGCAGCGTAGGGACTAGCGGCGATGAGCAGTTCTTC. Residues: CASSVGTSGDEQFF.

The chain employs TRBV10-3 and TRBJ2-5; the D is unclear. V was shortened by 5 bases and J by 5 bases, with 6 bases between the two germline ends. CDR3 size: 11 residues. Looked up from germline, CDR1 is ENHRY and CDR2 is SYGVKD. The DNA of the CDR3 is TGTGCCATCAGTCCTGGGGAGACCCAGTACTTC. Its translation: CAISPGETQYF.

The chain combines TRBV6-2 or TRBV6-3 with TRBJ1-1, with D perhaps TRBD1 (5 bases). CDR3 size: 18 residues. The V gene lost 2 bases and the J gene lost 1 base, with 20 bases spanning the gap. Germline V gives CDR1 MNHEY, CDR2 SVGEGT. The CDR3 DNA reads as TGTGCCAGCAGTTACCGGATTGGAACTGGGGCTACGAACACTGAAGCTTTCTTT. This sequence encodes CASSYRIGTGATNTEAFF.

The rearrangement joins TRBV5-5 to TRBJ2-5; D is perhaps TRBD1 (6 bases). V was cut by 4 bases and J by 11 bases, with 18 bases left in between. The germline CDR1 and CDR2 sequences are SGHKS and YYEKEE (reference sequence). CDR3 length: 13 residues. CDR3 bases: TGTGCCAGCAGCGTCGAGCGAGGGGGAAGACAGTACTTC. Residues: CASSVERGGRQYF.

This chain links TRBV19 with TRBJ1-5; TRBD1 is a possible D gene (5 bases). CDR3 length: 16 residues. Between the trimmed V and J ends, which lost 4 bases and 0 bases, there was a span of 13 bases. The V gene's germline CDR1 is LNHDA and CDR2 SQIVND (reference sequence). The CDR3 bases are TGTGCCAGTAGTAACCGGGACTGGTATAGCAATCAGCCCCAGCATTTT. Translated: CASSNRDWYSNQPQHF.

V and J are TRBV2 and TRBJ2-7; D uncertain. The CDR3 extends over 15 amino acids. Trimming left V 5 bases short and J 1 base short, with 15 bases between. Germline V gene sequence: CDR1 SNHLY, CDR2 FYNNEI. CDR3 loop: CASSPARRGSYEQYF. The CDR3 DNA reads as TGTGCCAGCAGTCCGGCAAGGAGAGGATCCTACGAGCAGTACTTC.

This rearrangement joins TRBV30 to TRBJ1-6, with a possible D match to TRBD1 (5 bases). Germline CDR1 GTSNPN, CDR2 SVGIG (reference sequence). The CDR3 sequence is 13 residues long. Trimming took 3 bases from V and 6 from J, leaving 9 bases between them. In DNA form, the CDR3 reads TGTGCCTGGAGAGACAGTCCTAATTCACCCCTCCACTTT. As protein: CAWRDSPNSPLHF.

This chain connects TRBV7-9 to TRBJ1-1; the D gene is possibly TRBD1 (6 bases). V gave up 6 bases and J gave up 7 bases, with 21 bases separating them. The CDR3 contains 15 residues. Germline loops: CDR1 SEHNR, CDR2 FQNEAQ (reference sequence). Written as DNA, the CDR3 is TGTGCCAGCAGTTCTCTCCGGACAGACTCCCATGAAGCTTTCTTT. As protein: CASSSLRTDSHEAFF.

The chain couples TRBV28 to TRBJ2-6; 8 bases agree with TRBD1. Germline CDR1 is MDHEN and CDR2 is SYDVKM. The length of the CDR3 is 18 residues. V was clipped by 1 base and J by 0 bases; unmatched bases: 5. CDR3 in amino acids: CASSLYGQGSSGANVLTF. The CDR3 region has the DNA TGTGCCAGCAGTTTATACGGACAGGGTAGCTCTGGGGCCAACGTCCTGACTTTC.

J is TRBJ2-5 and V is TRBV20-1; tentatively, D is TRBD1 (6 bases). Trimming pared 6 bases from V and 5 bases from J, leaving 16 bases between. Germline loops: CDR1 DFQATT, CDR2 SNEGSKA (reference sequence). The CDR3 has 13 amino acids. The CDR3 is CSARTAAEETQYF. CDR3 in DNA: TGCAGTGCCAGGACAGCGGCCGAGGAGACCCAGTACTTC.

The CDR3 coding sequence is TGTGCCAGCAGCCCTAGGGGGGCCGTCGCCAAAAACATTCAGTACTTC. This gives the protein CASSPRGAVAKNIQYF. The chain combines TRBV3-1 with TRBJ2-4; perhaps D is TRBD1 or TRBD2 (6 bases each). V was shortened by 4 bases and J by 1 base, with 14 bases between the two germline ends. Germline V gene sequence: CDR1 LGHDT, CDR2 YNNKEL (reference sequence). The CDR3 has 16 residues.

The chain employs TRBV19 and TRBJ1-2, with 10 positions matching TRBD1. This CDR3 is 15 amino acids long. The junction had 10 bases not matched to a gene; V was cut back by 6 bases and J by 6 bases. Germline V gives CDR1 LNHDA, CDR2 SQIVND (reference sequence). DNA for the CDR3: TGTGCCAGTAGCCCCGGGGGGACAGGGGTAAATGGCTACACCTTC. The encoded protein is CASSPGGTGVNGYTF.

The chain uses TRBV19 and TRBJ1-4, with D possibly TRBD1 on 5 matching bases. Germline V gene lookup returns CDR1 LNHDA and CDR2 SQIVND (reference sequence). Trimming cost V 7 bases and J 5 bases, with 14 bases left between them. The CDR3 covers 14 residues. For the CDR3, the DNA is TGTGCCAGTACCCGGGGGAGGGAGAATGAAAAACTGTTTTTT. It codes for CASTRGRENEKLFF. Combining the CDR3 with reference TRBV19 and TRBJ1-4 gives the whole variable domain DGGITQSPKYLFRKEGQNVTLSCEQNLNHDAMYWYRQDPGQGLRLIYYSQIVNDFQKGDIAEGYSVSREKKESFPLTVTSAQKNPTAFYLCASTRGRENEKLFFGSGTQLSVL.

The J gene is TRBJ2-2, the V gene TRBV2, with a tentative D call TRBD2 (5 bases). Trimming took 10 bases from V and 1 from J, leaving 13 bases between them. CDR3 size: 14 residues. CDR1 is SNHLY, CDR2 FYNNEI, per germline. CDR3 residues: CATRPGGNTGELFF. The DNA of the CDR3 is TGTGCCACAAGACCCGGAGGGAACACCGGGGAGCTGTTTTTT.

The rearrangement uses TRBV20-1 and TRBJ2-3, with TRBD1 matching 7 bases. Per germline, CDR1 DFQATT and CDR2 SNEGSKA (reference sequence). The CDR3 is 17 amino acids. V trimming: 0 bases; J trimming: 5 bases; junction bases outside the gene matches: 14. The CDR3 sequence: CSARDVGRGGKVDTQYF. The CDR3 nucleotides read TGCAGTGCTAGAGATGTGGGTCGAGGGGGCAAAGTAGATACGCAGTATTTT.

The gene calls are TRBV30 and TRBJ2-3; TRBD1 agrees at 7 bases. V was pared by 5 bases and J by 1 base, with 3 bases of the junction left unmatched. The CDR3 is 13 residues long. CDR1 is GTSNPN and CDR2 is SVGIG in the germline V gene (reference sequence). DNA of the CDR3: TGTGCCTGGCGAACAGGGGGCACAGATACGCAGTATTTT. Amino acids: CAWRTGGTDTQYF.

This clonotype was seen only once. V usage is TRBV23-1 and J usage is TRBJ1-5; D is uncertain. TRBV23-1 is given ORF status, its function remaining uncertain. This CDR3 is built from 18 residues. Trimming left V 3 bases short and J 0 bases short, with 18 bases between. The CDR3 is CASSHPRTIMNSNQPQHF. The CDR3 region has the DNA TGCGCCAGCAGTCACCCCCGGACCATTATGAATAGCAATCAGCCCCAGCATTTT.

This chain links TRBV30 with TRBJ1-5; perhaps TRBD1 as D (5 bases). Germline CDR1 is GTSNPN and CDR2 is SVGIG (reference sequence). This CDR3 spans 13 amino acids. V lost 4 bases, J lost 1 base, and 8 bases lay in between. CDR3 sequence: CAWTQASNQPQHF. The CDR3 nucleotides are TGTGCCTGGACACAGGCAAGCAATCAGCCCCAGCATTTT.

The rearrangement joins TRBV20-1 to TRBJ2-7; 15 positions agree with TRBD2. There are 16 residues in the CDR3. Germline CDR1 is DFQATT and CDR2 is SNEGSKA (reference sequence). V shed 6 bases, J shed 2 bases, and the junction held 8 bases outside the gene matches. CDR3: CSATGLAGGPPYEQYF. DNA of the CDR3: TGCAGTGCGACAGGACTAGCGGGAGGGCCCCCCTACGAGCAGTACTTC.